This T cell receptor (beta chain) was observed in a study of cytomegalovirus exposure and HLA in healthy donors. This CDR3 is 16 amino acids long. Germline V gene sequence: CDR1 SGHRS, CDR2 YFSETQ. V was cut by 0 bases and J by 1 base, with 13 bases left in between. The PCR was carried out with 60 Vbeta primers and 13 Jbeta primers. Method: immunoSEQ multiplex PCR; TCRdb's copy keeps in-frame clones and lacks some. The sample records about 130,000 clones, around 77% being singletons. This chain links TRBV5-1 with TRBJ1-1, with D possibly matching TRBD1 (5 bases). This receptor was identified in a woman between 50 and 59 years old in good health and CMV-seronegative. Source material: PBMCs. The chain's CDR3 is CASSLAIGAGNTEAFF. The DNA for the CDR3 is TGCGCCAGCAGCTTGGCCATAGGGGCCGGGAACACTGAAGCTTTCTTT.